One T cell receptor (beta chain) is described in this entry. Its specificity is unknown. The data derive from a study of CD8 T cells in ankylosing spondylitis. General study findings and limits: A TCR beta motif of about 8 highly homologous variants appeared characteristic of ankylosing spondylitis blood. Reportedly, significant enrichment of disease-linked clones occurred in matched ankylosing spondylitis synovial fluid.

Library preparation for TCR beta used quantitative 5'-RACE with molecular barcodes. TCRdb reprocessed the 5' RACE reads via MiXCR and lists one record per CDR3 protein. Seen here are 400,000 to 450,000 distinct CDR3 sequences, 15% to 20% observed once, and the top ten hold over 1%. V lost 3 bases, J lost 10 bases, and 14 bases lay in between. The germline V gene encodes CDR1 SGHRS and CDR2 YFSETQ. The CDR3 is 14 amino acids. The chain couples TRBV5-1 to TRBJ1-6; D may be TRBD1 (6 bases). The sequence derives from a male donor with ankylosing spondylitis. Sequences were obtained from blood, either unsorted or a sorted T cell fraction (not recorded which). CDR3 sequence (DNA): TGCGCCAGCAGCTACGGACAGAGCGGATCACCCCTCCACTTT. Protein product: CASSYGQSGSPLHF.